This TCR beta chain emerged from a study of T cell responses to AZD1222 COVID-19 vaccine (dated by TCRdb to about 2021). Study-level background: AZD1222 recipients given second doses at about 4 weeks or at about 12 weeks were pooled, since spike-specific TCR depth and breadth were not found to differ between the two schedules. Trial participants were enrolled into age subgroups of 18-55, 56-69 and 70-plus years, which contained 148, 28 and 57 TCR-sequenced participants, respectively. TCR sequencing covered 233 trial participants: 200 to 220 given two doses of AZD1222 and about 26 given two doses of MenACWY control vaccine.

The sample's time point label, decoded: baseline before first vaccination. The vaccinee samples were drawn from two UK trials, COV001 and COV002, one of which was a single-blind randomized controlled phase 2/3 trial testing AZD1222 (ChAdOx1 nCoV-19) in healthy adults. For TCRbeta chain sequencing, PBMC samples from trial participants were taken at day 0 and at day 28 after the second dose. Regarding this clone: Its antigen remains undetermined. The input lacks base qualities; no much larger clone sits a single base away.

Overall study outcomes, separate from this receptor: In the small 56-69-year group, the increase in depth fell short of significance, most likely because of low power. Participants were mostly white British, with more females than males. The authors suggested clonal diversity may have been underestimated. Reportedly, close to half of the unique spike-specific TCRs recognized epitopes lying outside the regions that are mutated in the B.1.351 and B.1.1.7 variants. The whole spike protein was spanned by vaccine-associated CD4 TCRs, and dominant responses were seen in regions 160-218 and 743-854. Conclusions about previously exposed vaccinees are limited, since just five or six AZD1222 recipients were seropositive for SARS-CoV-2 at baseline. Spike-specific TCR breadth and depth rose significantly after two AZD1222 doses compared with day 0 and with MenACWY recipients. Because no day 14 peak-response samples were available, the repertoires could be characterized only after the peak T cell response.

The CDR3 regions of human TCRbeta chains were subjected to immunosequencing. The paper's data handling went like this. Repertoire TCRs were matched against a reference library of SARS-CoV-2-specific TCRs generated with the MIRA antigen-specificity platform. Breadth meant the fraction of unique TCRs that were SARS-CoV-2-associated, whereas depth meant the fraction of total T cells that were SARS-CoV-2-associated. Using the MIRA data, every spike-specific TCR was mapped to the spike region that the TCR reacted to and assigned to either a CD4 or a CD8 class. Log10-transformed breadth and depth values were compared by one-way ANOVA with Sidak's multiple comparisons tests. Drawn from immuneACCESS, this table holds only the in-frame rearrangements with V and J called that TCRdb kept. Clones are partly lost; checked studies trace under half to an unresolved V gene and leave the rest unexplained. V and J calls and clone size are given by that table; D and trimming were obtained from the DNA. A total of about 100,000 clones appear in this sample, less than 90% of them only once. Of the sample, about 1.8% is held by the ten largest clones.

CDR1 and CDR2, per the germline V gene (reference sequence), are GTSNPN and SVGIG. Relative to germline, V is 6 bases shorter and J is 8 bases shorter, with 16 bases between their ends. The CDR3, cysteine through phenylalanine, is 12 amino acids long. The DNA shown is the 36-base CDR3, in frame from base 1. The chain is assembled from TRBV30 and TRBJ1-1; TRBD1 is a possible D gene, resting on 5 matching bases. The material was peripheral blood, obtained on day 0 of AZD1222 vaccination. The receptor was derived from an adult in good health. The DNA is TGTGCCTGTCTAGGGATGACAGTCGAAGCTTTCTTT. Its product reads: CACLGMTVEAFF.